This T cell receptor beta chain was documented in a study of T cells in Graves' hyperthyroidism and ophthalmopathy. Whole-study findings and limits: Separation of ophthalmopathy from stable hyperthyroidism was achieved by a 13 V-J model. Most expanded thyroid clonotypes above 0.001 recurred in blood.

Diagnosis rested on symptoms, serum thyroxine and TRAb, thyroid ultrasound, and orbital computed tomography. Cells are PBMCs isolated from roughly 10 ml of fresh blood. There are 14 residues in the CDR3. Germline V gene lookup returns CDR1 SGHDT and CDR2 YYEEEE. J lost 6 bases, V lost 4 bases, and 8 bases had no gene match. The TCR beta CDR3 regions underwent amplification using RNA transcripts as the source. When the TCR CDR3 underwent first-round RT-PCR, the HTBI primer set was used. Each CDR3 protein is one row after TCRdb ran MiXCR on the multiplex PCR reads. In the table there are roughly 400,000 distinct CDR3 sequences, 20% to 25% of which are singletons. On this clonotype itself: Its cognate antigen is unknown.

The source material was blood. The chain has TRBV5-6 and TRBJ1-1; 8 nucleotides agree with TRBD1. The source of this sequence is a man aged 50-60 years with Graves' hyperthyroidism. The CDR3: CASSKGQGWAEAFF. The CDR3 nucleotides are TGTGCCAGCAGCAAAGGACAGGGTTGGGCTGAAGCTTTCTTT.